The next 26 T cell receptor beta chains were all read from a single sample in a study of human T cells and chemical hapten exposure. Each CDR3 protein gets one entry after TCRdb re-called the RACE reads with MiXCR. The sample lists about 95,000 distinct CDR3 sequences; roughly an eighth were seen once. This sample's time point: patch test 2, 6 weeks after DPC sensitization. Specified treatment: therapeutic diphenylcyclopropenone sensitization with weekly scalp DPC. The sample here was whole blood, taken in connection with sensitization to the hapten diphenylcyclopropenone (DPC). The receptors originated from a woman in her thirties or forties with alopecia areata. Some clones in this sample may be carry-over from other donors' samples.

This clonotype was counted ten times or more. The chain recombines TRBV20-1 with TRBJ2-7; D unclear. V was trimmed by 0 bases and J by 0 bases, leaving 12 bases between them. Germline CDR1 is DFQATT and CDR2 is SNEGSKA (reference sequence). The CDR3 covers 15 residues. The CDR3 nucleotides read TGCAGTGCTAGAGATCCCTGGGTAAGCTCCTACGAGCAGTACTTC. As protein: CSARDPWVSSYEQYF.

This clonotype was observed at least ten times. The chain couples TRBV9 to TRBJ2-1; 9 bases align to TRBD1. Per germline, CDR1 SGDLS and CDR2 YYNGEE. CDR3 length equals 16 residues. After removal of 3 bases from V and 9 bases from J, the junction contained 13 bases not matched to a gene. CDR3 loop: CASSARPTTGGGEQFF. The CDR3, as DNA: TGTGCCAGCAGCGCCCGACCGACGACAGGGGGTGGTGAGCAGTTCTTC.

The J gene is TRBJ2-4, the V gene TRBV7-2, with 7 positions matching TRBD2. V lost 4 bases to trimming and J lost 8 bases; unmatched junction nucleotides: 11. The CDR3 has 15 amino acids. Germline V gene lookup returns CDR1 SGHTA and CDR2 FQGNSA. The CDR3 here is CASSSGLHLADIQYF. The CDR3 DNA is TGTGCCAGCAGCTCGGGACTTCACCTAGCGGACATTCAGTACTTC.

With regard to this clonotype: This clone may be a read error of a much larger clone one base away. This chain uses TRBV20-1 with TRBJ2-2, with D possibly matching TRBD2 (5 bases). The CDR3 runs to 14 residues. CDR1 and CDR2 from the germline V gene are DFQATT and SNEGSKA (reference sequence). CDR3 DNA sequence: TGCAGTGCTGACGTTACTAAACCGACCGGGGAGCTGATTTTT. It is translated as CSADVTKPTGELIF.

This clonotype was found many times. This sequence joins TRBV24-1 and TRBJ2-1; D ambiguous. This CDR3 is built from 12 residues. Between the trimmed V and J ends, which lost 3 bases and 7 bases, there was a span of 6 bases. Germline V gene data show CDR1 as KGHDR and CDR2 as SFDVKD. The CDR3 bases are TGTGCCACCAGTGATCGACATAATGAGCAGTTCTTC. This codes for CATSDRHNEQFF.

This clonotype was counted at least ten times. This sequence joins TRBV30 and TRBJ2-7, with unresolved D. CDR1 GTSNPN and CDR2 SVGIG come from the germline V gene (reference sequence). CDR3 size: 11 residues. V shed 0 bases and J shed 5 bases, with 5 bases lying between them. The CDR3: CAWSVGHEQYF. In DNA form, the CDR3 reads TGTGCCTGGAGTGTGGGCCACGAGCAGTACTTC.

The V and J genes are TRBV14 and TRBJ1-1, with no clear D. V was cut by 5 bases and J by 1 base, with 8 bases left in between. The germline CDR1 and CDR2 sequences are SGHDN and FVKESK. The CDR3 has 13 amino acids. The CDR3 coding sequence is TGTGCCAGCAGCTGGAACGGGAACACTGAAGCTTTCTTT. Protein sequence: CASSWNGNTEAFF.

In this sample, this clonotype turned up many times. The gene calls are TRBV6-1 and TRBJ1-6; D is unresolved. Germline CDR1 and CDR2: MNHNS and SASEGT. CDR3 length: 14 amino acids. V shed 1 base and J shed 8 bases, with 9 bases lying between them. The CDR3 DNA reads as TGTGCCAGCAGTGAAGGCGGAACGTATTCACCCCTCCACTTT. It codes for CASSEGGTYSPLHF.

This clonotype was seen more than once but under ten times. The V and J genes are TRBV27 and TRBJ2-3, with D perhaps being TRBD1 or TRBD2 (5 bases each). Per the germline V gene, CDR1 is MNHEY and CDR2 is SMNVEV (reference sequence). V lost 6 bases, J lost 1 base, and 14 bases lay in between. The CDR3 loop spans 15 amino acids. CDR3 bases: TGTGCCAGCAGCCCGAACCTGGGACGCACAGATACGCAGTATTTT. It translates to CASSPNLGRTDTQYF.

V and J are TRBV28 and TRBJ2-5, with D tentatively TRBD1 or TRBD2 (5 bases each). V was pared by 6 bases and J by 1 base, with 12 bases between. The germline CDR1 and CDR2 sequences are MDHEN and SYDVKM. CDR3 length equals 14 residues. For the CDR3, the DNA is TGTGCCAGCAGACCCGGGACGTTCCAAGAGACCCAGTACTTC. Encoded protein: CASRPGTFQETQYF.

This clonotype has only a few counts. The chain is built from TRBV2 and TRBJ2-4, with TRBD1 matching over 11 bases. The CDR3 runs to 16 residues. V shed 7 bases and J 6 bases; nucleotides not matched to a gene: 11. Germline-derived CDR1 and CDR2 are SNHLY and FYNNEI. The CDR3 is CASTGQGASGGNIQYF. In DNA, the CDR3 is TGTGCCAGCACAGGACAGGGGGCTTCAGGGGGAAACATTCAGTACTTC.

This clonotype was seen at least ten times. The rearrangement uses TRBV7-2 and TRBJ2-3; D assignment may be TRBD1 or TRBD2 (7 bases each). The CDR3 loop spans 15 amino acids. Trimming removed 4 bases from V and 4 bases from J, with 15 bases in between. The germline CDR1 and CDR2 sequences are SGHTA and FQGNSA. CDR3 sequence (DNA): TGTGCCAGCAGCTCCCAGGGGGGGATTTCAGATACGCAGTATTTT. Translation gives CASSSQGGISDTQYF.

This clonotype was recorded many times. The chain carries TRBV28 and TRBJ2-4; tentative D call: TRBD2 (5 bases). The CDR3 has 12 amino acids. V lost 6 bases, J lost 8 bases, and 11 bases lay in between. The germline gives CDR1 MDHEN, CDR2 SYDVKM. The chain's CDR3 is CASSGEIYIQYF. In DNA, the CDR3 is TGTGCCAGCAGCGGGGAAATCTACATTCAGTACTTC.

This clonotype was seen a handful of times. The chain uses TRBV3-1 and TRBJ2-1; 10 bases line up with TRBD2. This CDR3 region has 12 residues. V was pared by 4 bases and J by 9 bases, with 0 bases of the junction left unmatched. The V gene's germline CDR1 is LGHDT and CDR2 YNNKEL (reference sequence). For the CDR3, the DNA is TGTGCCAGCAGCCGACTAGCGGGTGAGCAGTTCTTC. Protein sequence: CASSRLAGEQFF.

This clonotype was counted between two and nine times. The J gene is TRBJ2-3, the V gene TRBV7-2, with TRBD2 identical over 9 bases. The length of the CDR3 is 19 residues. Losses at the gene ends were 0 bases for V and 0 bases for J; bases not matched to a gene: 10. CDR1 is SGHTA, CDR2 FQGNSA, per germline. This chain's CDR3 is CASSLARSSGSPSTDTQYF. The CDR3, as DNA: TGTGCCAGCAGCTTAGCGCGAAGTAGCGGGAGTCCTAGCACAGATACGCAGTATTTT.

This clonotype occurred many times. The J gene is TRBJ2-5, the V gene TRBV9; 9 positions match TRBD2. This CDR3 comprises 15 residues. The V segment lost 4 bases and the J segment 5 bases; nucleotides outside the gene matches: 9. Germline values: CDR1 SGDLS, CDR2 YYNGEE. CDR3 coding DNA: TGTGCCAGCAGCCCCCTAAGCGGGAGGTCCGAGACCCAGTACTTC. It codes for CASSPLSGRSETQYF.

This clonotype was picked up many times. This chain connects TRBV28 to TRBJ2-3; D is uncertain. CDR3 length equals 13 residues. Germline lookup yields CDR1 MDHEN and CDR2 SYDVKM. The V and J ends lost 6 bases and 0 bases respectively, with 7 bases between them. The CDR3 region is CASRRRSTDTQYF. The CDR3 region has the DNA TGTGCCAGCAGGCGGAGAAGCACAGATACGCAGTATTTT. Filled out from reference TRBV28 and TRBJ2-3, the complete variable domain reads DVKVTQSSRYLVKRTGEKVFLECVQDMDHENMFWYRQDPGLGLRLIYFSYDVKMKEKGDIPEGYSVSREKKERFSLILESASTNQTSMYLCASRRRSTDTQYFGPGTRLTVL.

The table lists this clonotype with a few counts. The chain recombines TRBV9 with TRBJ2-2, with D perhaps TRBD2 (5 bases). Per germline, CDR1 SGDLS and CDR2 YYNGEE. V shed 0 bases and J shed 7 bases, with 10 bases lying between them. The CDR3 totals 14 residues. CDR3 sequence (DNA): TGTGCCAGCAGCGTAGTGCTTGGAGGCGGGGAGCTGTTTTTT. Protein: CASSVVLGGGELFF. The entire variable domain, with the rest obtained from reference TRBV9 and TRBJ2-2, is as follows: DSGVTQTPKHLITATGQRVTLRCSPRSGDLSVYWYQQSLDQGLQFLIQYYNGEERAKGNILERFSAQQFPDLHSELNLSSLELGDSALYFCASSVVLGGGELFFGEGSRLTVL.

This clonotype was found a few times. CDR3 sequence: CASSPYRGGSYEQYF. CDR3 DNA: TGTGCCAGCTCACCATACAGGGGTGGCTCCTACGAGCAGTACTTC. The chain has TRBV18 and TRBJ2-7; 7 positions agree with TRBD1. V lost 2 bases and J lost 0; bases outside the gene matches: 4. Germline CDR1 reads KGHSH; CDR2 reads LQKENI. The CDR3 extends over 15 amino acids.

The sample holds a few counts of this clonotype. The rearrangement joins TRBV5-1 to TRBJ1-1; TRBD1 aligns across 10 bases. V shed 4 bases and J 4 bases; nucleotides not matched to a gene: 13. CDR1 and CDR2 (germline): SGHRS, YFSETQ. The CDR3 runs to 17 residues. CDR3 loop: CASSPETGGLGGTEAFF. In nucleotides, the CDR3 is TGCGCCAGCAGCCCCGAGACAGGGGGCTTAGGTGGCACTGAAGCTTTCTTT.

There are many counts of this clonotype. The rearrangement links TRBV25-1 to TRBJ2-1; 9 bases map to TRBD2. Germline V gene sequence: CDR1 MGHDK, CDR2 SYGVNS. V shed 1 base and J 5 bases; nucleotides not matched to a gene: 12. The CDR3 contains 18 residues. This CDR3 reads CASSESVSGLAPNNEQFF. The CDR3 bases are TGTGCCAGCAGTGAATCAGTGTCGGGACTAGCCCCGAACAATGAGCAGTTCTTC.

This clonotype occurred many times. The J gene is TRBJ2-5, the V gene TRBV12-3 or TRBV12-4; 12 bases are shared with TRBD2. The CDR3 length is 15 residues. After removal of 4 bases from V and 4 bases from J, the junction contained 4 bases not matched to a gene. The CDR3 reads CASSSVLAGGETQYF. In DNA, the CDR3 is TGTGCCAGCAGTTCCGTACTAGCGGGAGGAGAGACCCAGTACTTC.

The chain links TRBV29-1 to TRBJ2-6, with D possibly matching TRBD1 (5 bases). The CDR3 sequence is 17 residues long. V was clipped by 5 bases and J by 0 bases, with 17 bases between them. Germline V lookup: CDR1 SQVTM, CDR2 ANQGSEA. The CDR3 nucleotides are TGCAGCGTTCAGGGCAGCTCAGGCCACTCTGGGGCCAACGTCCTGACTTTC. Encoded protein: CSVQGSSGHSGANVLTF.

The chain has TRBV10-3 and TRBJ2-1, with a tentative D call TRBD2 (6 bases). V lost 6 bases and J 7 bases, leaving 19 bases between the germline ends. This CDR3 contains 15 residues. CDR1 is ENHRY and CDR2 is SYGVKD in the germline V gene. CDR3 nucleotides: TGTGCCATCAGCCGGAGGGAGACCCCTAGGAATGAGCAGTTCTTC. It yields the protein CAISRRETPRNEQFF.

At least ten counts were recorded for this clonotype. V and J are TRBV28 and TRBJ1-4; 7 nucleotides match TRBD1. Germline CDR1 MDHEN, CDR2 SYDVKM. The CDR3 loop spans 12 amino acids. V trimming: 11 bases; J trimming: 5 bases; junction bases outside the gene matches: 5. The CDR3 region has the DNA TGTGCCCTAGGGGGCAGGAATGAAAAACTGTTTTTT. Translating it yields CALGGRNEKLFF. Looking up the rest from reference TRBV28 and TRBJ1-4 gives the full variable domain: DVKVTQSSRYLVKRTGEKVFLECVQDMDHENMFWYRQDPGLGLRLIYFSYDVKMKEKGDIPEGYSVSREKKERFSLILESASTNQTSMYLCALGGRNEKLFFGSGTQLSVL.

This clonotype has at least ten counts. Germline is not matched at one junction end, which may reflect a read error. This chain joins TRBV5-8 and TRBJ2-7, with no clear D. CDR1 and CDR2 from the germline V gene are SGHTS and YDEGEE. The CDR3 loop spans 11 amino acids. For the CDR3, the DNA is TGTGCCAGCAGCTTGGGCCATGTTTGGGGCTTC. Its protein is CASSLGHVWGF.